One sample yielded the 20 T cell receptor beta chains listed below, sequenced in a study of control samples from healthy donors and cancer patients. The method was immunoSEQ multiplex PCR; TCRdb's version includes in-frame clones alone and lacks a portion of them. The profile shows tens of thousands of clones, 91% of them singletons. The sequencing input was blood. The receptors were sampled from a man over 45 in good health.

This chain uses TRBV7-8 with TRBJ1-2; D is unresolved. Germline CDR1 is SGHVS and CDR2 is FQNEAQ. V lost 1 base to trimming and J lost 5 bases, with 8 bases between them. CDR3 length: 13 amino acids. The CDR3 DNA follows: TGTGCCAGCAGCTTAGACCAGAGTTATGGCTACACCTTC. Residues: CASSLDQSYGYTF.

This chain links TRBV11-2 with TRBJ2-7; D is tentatively TRBD1 or TRBD2 (5 bases each). This CDR3 spans 14 amino acids. Germline V gene sequence: CDR1 SGHAT, CDR2 FQNNGV. V lost 3 bases and J 9 bases, leaving 18 bases between the germline ends. The chain's CDR3 is CASSLETDYDGQYF. CDR3 nucleotide sequence: TGTGCCAGCAGCTTGGAGACAGACTACGACGGGCAGTACTTC.

The chain employs TRBV29-1 and TRBJ1-1, with TRBD1 matching over 7 bases. The germline V gene has CDR1 SQVTM and CDR2 ANQGSEA. The J segment lost 8 bases and the V segment lost 5 bases, leaving 11 bases of the junction unmatched. CDR3 length: 13 amino acids. CDR3 in DNA: TGCAGCGTTCGACAGGGCGGGGGAACGGAAGCTTTCTTT. This codes for CSVRQGGGTEAFF.

The rearrangement uses TRBV7-5 and TRBJ2-2; TRBD1, the table's D call, lacks a check against the DNA. TRBV7-5 is assigned pseudogene status. The CDR3 runs to 16 residues. CDR3 in amino acids: CARRSPPQGNTGELFF. CDR3 DNA: TGTGCCAGAAGAAGCCCACCCCAGGGAAACACCGGGGAGCTGTTTTTT.

V gene TRBV18 combines with J gene TRBJ1-2; the match to TRBD1 covers 8 bases. Germline V CDR1 and CDR2: KGHSH, LQKENI. There are 14 residues in the CDR3. V shed 5 bases, J shed 3 bases, and the junction held 5 bases outside the gene matches. CDR3 nucleotides: TGTGCCAGCTCATCGACAGGGGAGGACTATGGCTACACCTTC. Amino acids: CASSSTGEDYGYTF.

This clone showed up just once. The rearrangement joins TRBV2 to TRBJ1-5, with TRBD1 as a possible D gene (5 bases). Trimming removed 6 bases at V and 4 bases at J, with 16 bases between. The CDR3 spans 15 residues. CDR1 and CDR2 (germline): SNHLY, FYNNEI. For the CDR3, the DNA is TGTGCCAGCAGGGACGGGACGGGGGTTAATCAGCCCCAGCATTTT. Protein product: CASRDGTGVNQPQHF.

The rearrangement links TRBV10-2 to TRBJ1-1, with D perhaps matching TRBD1 (6 bases). The germline V gene has CDR1 WSHSY and CDR2 SAAADI. V dropped 4 bases and J dropped 5 bases, with 14 bases sitting between them. This CDR3 is built from 14 residues. Here the CDR3 reads CASSVTGRSTEAFF. CDR3 bases: TGCGCCAGCAGTGTCACAGGGAGGAGTACTGAAGCTTTCTTT.

V is TRBV5-1 and J is TRBJ2-7; D is unresolved. The CDR3 runs to 12 residues. Trimming stripped 0 bases from V and 6 bases from J, with 7 bases between. The germline V gene encodes CDR1 SGHRS and CDR2 YFSETQ. The CDR3 region is CASSLGSGEQYF. The CDR3 DNA reads TGCGCCAGCAGCTTGGGATCGGGCGAGCAGTACTTC.

This chain joins TRBV12-3 or TRBV12-4 and TRBJ2-2; 8 bases map to TRBD1. Trimming at V came to 7 bases and at J to 5 bases, leaving 3 bases not matched to a gene. This CDR3 region has 13 residues. DNA of the CDR3: TGTGCCAGCAACAGGGGGTATACCGGGGAGCTGTTTTTT. As protein: CASNRGYTGELFF.

CDR3 coding DNA: TGTGCCAGCAGCGTAGGGGGGACTAACTATGGCTACACCTTC. Its translation is CASSVGGTNYGYTF. The V gene is TRBV9, the J gene TRBJ1-2, with D maybe TRBD1 (5 bases). CDR3 length: 14 residues. Germline CDR1 is SGDLS and CDR2 is YYNGEE. V lost 0 bases and J lost 0, with 6 bases in between. Supplemented by reference TRBV9 and TRBJ1-2, the full variable domain reads DSGVTQTPKHLITATGQRVTLRCSPRSGDLSVYWYQQSLDQGLQFLIQYYNGEERAKGNILERFSAQQFPDLHSELNLSSLELGDSALYFCASSVGGTNYGYTFGSGTRLTVV.

V gene TRBV12-5 combines with J gene TRBJ2-1, with no clear D. The length of the CDR3 is 11 residues. Trimming took 3 bases from V and 8 from J, leaving 5 bases between them. Per the germline V gene, CDR1 is LGHNT and CDR2 is FRNRAP. The DNA of the CDR3 is TGTGCTAGTGGTTTTGAAGATGAGCAGTTCTTC. It specifies CASGFEDEQFF.

The rearrangement links TRBV3-1 (or the pseudogene TRBV3-2) to TRBJ1-1; no firm D call. Germline V gene data show CDR1 as LGHDT and CDR2 as YNNKEL (reference sequence). The CDR3 sequence is 15 residues long. The V and J ends lost 0 bases and 3 bases respectively, with 11 bases between them. CDR3 sequence: CASSQDLSGDTEAFF. CDR3 DNA sequence: TGTGCCAGCAGCCAAGACCTCTCCGGAGACACTGAAGCTTTCTTT.

The J gene is TRBJ2-2, the V gene TRBV7-2; a weak D match, TRBD2 (6 bases). The CDR3 is 15 residues long. Germline loops: CDR1 SGHTA, CDR2 FQGNSA. V gave up 2 bases and J gave up 6 bases, with 13 bases separating them. DNA of the CDR3: TGTGCCAGCAGCTTACAATCCGGGGGATCCGGGGAGCTGTTTTTT. Its translation: CASSLQSGGSGELFF. Combining the CDR3 with reference TRBV7-2 and TRBJ2-2 gives the whole variable domain GAGVSQSPSNKVTEKGKDVELRCDPISGHTALYWYRQSLGQGLEFLIYFQGNSAPDKSGLPSDRFSAERTGGSVSTLTIQRTQQEDSAVYLCASSLQSGGSGELFFGEGSRLTVL.

The chain carries TRBV2 and TRBJ1-1; 7 bases align to TRBD1. This CDR3 region has 12 residues. Germline-derived CDR1 and CDR2 are SNHLY and FYNNEI. The V and J ends lost 5 bases and 7 bases, in that order; junction bases with no gene match: 4. The CDR3 DNA sequence: TGTGCCAGCAGTCTGGGACAGTTTGAAGCTTTCTTT. The encoded protein is CASSLGQFEAFF.

The CDR3 nucleotides are TGCGCCAGCAGCATCGGGACAGGCAAAGATAATTCACCCCTCCACTTT. It is translated as CASSIGTGKDNSPLHF. V gene TRBV5-1 combines with J gene TRBJ1-6; 8 bases are a match to TRBD1. The V gene's germline CDR1 is SGHRS and CDR2 YFSETQ. This CDR3 is built from 16 residues. Trimming cost V 4 bases and J 5 bases; bases outside gene matches: 8. Filled out from reference TRBV5-1 and TRBJ1-6, the complete variable domain reads KAGVTQTPRYLIKTRGQQVTLSCSPISGHRSVSWYQQTPGQGLQFLFEYFSETQRNKGNFPGRFSGRQFSNSRSEMNVSTLELGDSALYLCASSIGTGKDNSPLHFGNGTRLTVT.

The gene calls are TRBV20-1 and TRBJ2-7, with D unresolved. The CDR3 length is 13 residues. Germline CDR1 DFQATT, CDR2 SNEGSKA (reference sequence). V shed 3 bases and J shed 4 bases, with 13 bases lying between them. The CDR3 here is CSASGLGLYEQYF. The DNA of the CDR3 is TGCAGTGCTAGTGGCCTAGGGTTATACGAGCAGTACTTC.

The chain employs TRBV7-8 and TRBJ1-1; D not resolved. CDR1 and CDR2 from the germline V gene are SGHVS and FQNEAQ. This CDR3 has 13 residues. V lost 3 bases to trimming and J lost 5 bases, with 10 bases between them. The CDR3 loop reads CASSLDPWTEAFF. CDR3 nucleotides: TGTGCCAGCAGCTTGGACCCTTGGACTGAAGCTTTCTTT.

V gene TRBV7-9 combines with J gene TRBJ1-1; no reliable D call. V lost 8 bases, J lost 3 bases, and 10 bases lay in between. Germline loops: CDR1 SEHNR, CDR2 FQNEAQ (reference sequence). CDR3 length equals 12 residues. The CDR3 DNA follows: TGTGCCAGCGCGGGAAGTGACACTGAAGCTTTCTTT. This translates into CASAGSDTEAFF.

The V call is TRBV6-2 or TRBV6-3, the J call TRBJ1-1; D remains ambiguous. CDR1 and CDR2 from the germline V gene are MNHEY and SVGEGT. CDR3 length: 13 residues. V was cut by 4 bases and J by 8 bases, with 14 bases left in between. CDR3 nucleotide sequence: TGTGCCAGCAGTTCTTCCCCTCCGGGCGAAGCTTTCTTT. It is translated as CASSSSPPGEAFF.

The chain joins TRBV12-5 to TRBJ2-5; 8 positions match TRBD2. The junction had 7 bases not matched to a gene; V was cut back by 11 bases and J by 5 bases. The CDR3 extends over 12 amino acids. Germline V gene data show CDR1 as LGHNT and CDR2 as FRNRAP. The CDR3 sequence: CASGSGVETQYF. CDR3 in DNA: TGTGCTTCCGGTAGCGGGGTTGAGACCCAGTACTTC.